This T cell receptor (beta chain) derives from a study of T cells after yellow fever vaccination. V gave up 1 base and J gave up 7 bases, with 16 bases separating them. From germline, CDR1 is LGHDT and CDR2 YNNKEL (reference sequence). This CDR3 contains 15 residues. TCRdb re-analysed the 5' RACE reads in MiXCR, keeping a single row per CDR3 protein. The table records 450,000 to 650,000 distinct CDR3 sequences, 21% of them present only once. The sample holds many counts of this clonotype. Material: PBMCs, obtained less than 25 days after the first yellow fever vaccination. The V call is TRBV3-1, the J call TRBJ1-2, with unresolved D. This clonotype was obtained from a man between 18 and 35 years old who received the YFV17D yellow fever vaccine. CDR3 residues: CASSQGPDGGSGYTF. For the CDR3, the DNA is TGTGCCAGCAGCCAAGGCCCTGACGGAGGGTCTGGCTACACCTTC.